This T cell receptor (beta chain) appears in the sequencing data of a study of T cells after posttransplantation cyclophosphamide. V was clipped by 6 bases and J by 0 bases; unmatched bases: 10. The CDR3 contains 16 residues. Germline V gene data show CDR1 as LNHDA and CDR2 as SQIVND (reference sequence). Profiling relied on immunoSEQ multiplex PCR, and the TCRdb table lists in-frame clones only, not all of them. Of about 66,000 clones listed, around 93% were seen once; the top ten hold 2.5% to 3%. This clone has just one count. On the day of bone marrow donation, the related graft donor provided peripheral blood.

The chain employs TRBV19 and TRBJ2-7; 8 bases map to TRBD2. The receptor was isolated from a young woman in good health and a related stem cell transplant donor. The sequenced material came from PBMCs. CDR3 loop: CASSQGQRGSSYEQYF. CDR3 nucleotides: TGTGCCAGTAGCCAAGGTCAGCGGGGGAGCTCCTACGAGCAGTACTTC. The entire variable domain, with the rest obtained from reference TRBV19 and TRBJ2-7, is as follows: DGGITQSPKYLFRKEGQNVTLSCEQNLNHDAMYWYRQDPGQGLRLIYYSQIVNDFQKGDIAEGYSVSREKKESFPLTVTSAQKNPTAFYLCASSQGQRGSSYEQYFGPGTRLTVT.